What follows are 4 T cell receptor beta chains derived from one specimen sequenced in a study of vaccination and CD4 T cells after COVID-19. Treatment described: roughly 10-day PBMC culture with coronavirus spike peptide pools or control peptides (ViraFEST assay). The Oncomine TCR Beta short-read assay generated sequence data from the DNA of cultured CD4+ T cells. MiXCR, applied by TCRdb to the PCR reads, yields one record per CDR3 protein. Found here are 15,000 to 20,000 distinct CDR3 sequences, approximately 53% of them singletons; the top ten hold more than 30%. The antigens these receptors bind are not known. The sequenced sample was cultured CD4+ T cells from blood, obtained after SARS-CoV-2 vaccination. The receptors derive from a human donor with COVID-19.

This chain joins TRBV7-3 and TRBJ1-2, with D tentatively TRBD1 (6 bases). The CDR3 consists of 13 residues. Trimming took 5 bases from V and 2 from J, leaving 9 bases between them. Germline CDR1 is SGHTA and CDR2 is FQGTGA. The CDR3, as DNA: TGTGCCAGCAGCCCCGGGACAAACTATGGCTACACCTTC. It yields the protein CASSPGTNYGYTF.

This chain connects TRBV7-2 to TRBJ2-3, with D perhaps matching TRBD2 (6 bases). CDR3 length equals 14 residues. The germline gives CDR1 SGHTA, CDR2 FQGNSA. Trimming pared 5 bases from V and 6 bases from J, leaving 15 bases between. The CDR3 reads CASSRDGGADTQYF. CDR3 bases: TGTGCCAGCAGCCGAGACGGGGGAGCCGATACGCAGTATTTT.

The chain is built from TRBV7-3 and TRBJ2-3; TRBD2 is a possible D gene (5 bases). Germline V gene lookup returns CDR1 SGHTA and CDR2 FQGTGA. The CDR3 contains 14 residues. Trimming took 0 bases from V and 1 from J, leaving 5 bases between them. The CDR3 nucleotides are TGTGCCAGCAGCTTAACTAGCGGCACAGATACGCAGTATTTT. Its translation is CASSLTSGTDTQYF.

In DNA, the CDR3 is TGTGCCAGCAGACCGGGACAGAGCACAGATACGCAGTATTTT. Translating gives CASRPGQSTDTQYF. The chain is built from TRBV2 and TRBJ2-3; 7 bases line up with TRBD1. V shed 6 bases and J 0 bases; nucleotides not matched to a gene: 3. CDR1 is SNHLY, CDR2 FYNNEI, per germline. The CDR3 spans 14 residues.